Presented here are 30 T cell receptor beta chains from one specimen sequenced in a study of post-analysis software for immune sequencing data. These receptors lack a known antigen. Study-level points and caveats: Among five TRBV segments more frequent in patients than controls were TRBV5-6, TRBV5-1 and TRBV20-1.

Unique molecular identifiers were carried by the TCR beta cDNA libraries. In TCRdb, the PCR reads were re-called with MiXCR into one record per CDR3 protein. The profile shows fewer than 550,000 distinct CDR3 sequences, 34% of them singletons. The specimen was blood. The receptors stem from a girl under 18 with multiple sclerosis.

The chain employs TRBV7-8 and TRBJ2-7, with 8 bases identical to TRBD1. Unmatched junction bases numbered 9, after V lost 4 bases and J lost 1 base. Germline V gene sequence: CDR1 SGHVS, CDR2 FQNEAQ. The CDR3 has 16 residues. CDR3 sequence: CASSSPRGQVSYEQYF. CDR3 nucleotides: TGTGCCAGCAGCTCCCCCCGGGGACAGGTTTCCTACGAGCAGTACTTC.

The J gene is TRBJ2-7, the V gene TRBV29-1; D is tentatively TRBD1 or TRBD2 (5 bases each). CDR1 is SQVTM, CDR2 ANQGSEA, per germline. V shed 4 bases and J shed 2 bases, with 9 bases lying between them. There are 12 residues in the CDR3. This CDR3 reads CSVGEGTYEQYF. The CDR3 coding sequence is TGCAGCGTTGGAGAGGGGACCTACGAGCAGTACTTC.

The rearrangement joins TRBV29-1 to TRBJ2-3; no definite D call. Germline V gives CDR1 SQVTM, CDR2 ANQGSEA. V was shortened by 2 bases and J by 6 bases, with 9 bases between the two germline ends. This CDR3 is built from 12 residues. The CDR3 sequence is CSVEPESDTQYF. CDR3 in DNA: TGCAGCGTTGAACCAGAATCCGATACGCAGTATTTT.

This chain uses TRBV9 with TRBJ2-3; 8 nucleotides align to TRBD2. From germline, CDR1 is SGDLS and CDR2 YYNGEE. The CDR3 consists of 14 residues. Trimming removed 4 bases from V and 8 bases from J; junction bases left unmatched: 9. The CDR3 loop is CASSFGLARATQYF. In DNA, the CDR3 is TGTGCCAGCAGCTTCGGACTAGCAAGGGCTACGCAGTATTTT.

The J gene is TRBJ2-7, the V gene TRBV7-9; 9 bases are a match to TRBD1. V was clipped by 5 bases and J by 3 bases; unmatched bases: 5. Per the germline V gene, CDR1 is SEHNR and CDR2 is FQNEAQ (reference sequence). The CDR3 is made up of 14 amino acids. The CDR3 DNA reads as TGTGCCAGCAGCGCCTGGGACAGGGACTACGAGCAGTACTTC. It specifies CASSAWDRDYEQYF.

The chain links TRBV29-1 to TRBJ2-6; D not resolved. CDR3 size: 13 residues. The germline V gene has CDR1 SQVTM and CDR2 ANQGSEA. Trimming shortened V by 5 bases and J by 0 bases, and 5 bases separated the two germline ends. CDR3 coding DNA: TGCAGCGTTTCAAACTCTGGGGCCAACGTCCTGACTTTC. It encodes CSVSNSGANVLTF.

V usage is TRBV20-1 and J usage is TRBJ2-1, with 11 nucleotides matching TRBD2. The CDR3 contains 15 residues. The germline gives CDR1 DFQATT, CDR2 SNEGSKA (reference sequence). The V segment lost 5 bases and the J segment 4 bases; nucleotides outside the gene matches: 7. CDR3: CSALGGTSGYNEQFF. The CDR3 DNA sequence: TGCAGTGCTCTAGGAGGGACTAGCGGTTACAATGAGCAGTTCTTC.

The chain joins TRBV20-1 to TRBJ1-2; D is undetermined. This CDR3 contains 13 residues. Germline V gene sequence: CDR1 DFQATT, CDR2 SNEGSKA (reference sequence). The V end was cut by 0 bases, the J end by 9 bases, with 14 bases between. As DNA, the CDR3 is TGCAGTGCTAGAGACTCGGCAGTTGCGAGCTACACCTTC. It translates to CSARDSAVASYTF.

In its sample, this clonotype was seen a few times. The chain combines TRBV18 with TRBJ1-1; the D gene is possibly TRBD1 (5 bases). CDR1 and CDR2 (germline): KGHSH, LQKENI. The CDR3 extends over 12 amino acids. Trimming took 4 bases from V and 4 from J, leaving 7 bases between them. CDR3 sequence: CASSQGSTEAFF. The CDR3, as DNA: TGTGCCAGCTCACAGGGGAGCACTGAAGCTTTCTTT.

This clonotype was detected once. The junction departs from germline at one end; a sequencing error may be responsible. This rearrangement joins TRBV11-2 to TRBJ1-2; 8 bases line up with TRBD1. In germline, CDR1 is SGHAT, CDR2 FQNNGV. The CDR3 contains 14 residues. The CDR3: CASSLTGAPYGHTF. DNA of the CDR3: TGTGCCAGCAGCTTGACAGGGGCCCCCTATGGCCACACCTTC. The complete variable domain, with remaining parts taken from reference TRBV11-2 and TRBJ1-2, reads EAGVAQSPRYKIIEKRQSVAFWCNPISGHATLYWYQQILGQGPKLLIQFQNNGVVDDSQLPKDRFSAERLKGVDSTLKIQPAKLEDSAVYLCASSLTGAPYGHTFGSGTRLTVV.

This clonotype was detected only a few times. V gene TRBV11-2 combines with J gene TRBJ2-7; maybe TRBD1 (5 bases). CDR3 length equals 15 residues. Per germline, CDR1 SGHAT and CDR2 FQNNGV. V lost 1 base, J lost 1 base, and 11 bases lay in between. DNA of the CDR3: TGTGCCAGCAGCTTAGTGTCAGGGTCATCCTACGAGCAGTACTTC. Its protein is CASSLVSGSSYEQYF.

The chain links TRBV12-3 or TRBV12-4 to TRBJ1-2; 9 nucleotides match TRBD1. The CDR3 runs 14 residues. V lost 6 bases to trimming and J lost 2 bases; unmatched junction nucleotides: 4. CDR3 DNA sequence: TGTGCCAGCAGGCTAGGGACAGGGAACTATGGCTACACCTTC. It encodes CASRLGTGNYGYTF.

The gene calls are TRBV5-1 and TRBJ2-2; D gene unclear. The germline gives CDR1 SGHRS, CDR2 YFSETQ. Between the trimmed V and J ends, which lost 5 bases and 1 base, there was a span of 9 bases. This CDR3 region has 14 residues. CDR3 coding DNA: TGCGCCAGCAGGAGGTCAGGGAACACCGGGGAGCTGTTTTTT. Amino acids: CASRRSGNTGELFF.

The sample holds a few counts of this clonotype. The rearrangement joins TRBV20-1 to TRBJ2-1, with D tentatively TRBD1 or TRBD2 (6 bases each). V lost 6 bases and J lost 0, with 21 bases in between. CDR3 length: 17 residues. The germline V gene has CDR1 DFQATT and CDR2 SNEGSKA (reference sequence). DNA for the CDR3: TGCAGTGCCAGTTCTCTCCTAGGGGGGAGCTCCTACAATGAGCAGTTCTTC. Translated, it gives CSASSLLGGSSYNEQFF.

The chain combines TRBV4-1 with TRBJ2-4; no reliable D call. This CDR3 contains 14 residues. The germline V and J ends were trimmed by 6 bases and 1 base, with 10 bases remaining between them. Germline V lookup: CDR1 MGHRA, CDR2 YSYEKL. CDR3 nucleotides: TGCGCCAGCAGTTACCCAGGCGCCAAAAACATTCAGTACTTC. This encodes CASSYPGAKNIQYF.

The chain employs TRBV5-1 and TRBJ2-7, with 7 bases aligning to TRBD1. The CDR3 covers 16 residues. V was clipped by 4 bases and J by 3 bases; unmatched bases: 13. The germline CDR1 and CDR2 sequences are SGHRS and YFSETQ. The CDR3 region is CASSSMGQPTNYEQYF. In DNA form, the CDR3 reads TGCGCCAGCAGCAGTATGGGACAGCCAACTAACTACGAGCAGTACTTC.

As DNA, the CDR3 is TGCGCCAGCAGCTCAGGGCCGGGCGCTGAAGCTTTCTTT. This gives the protein CASSSGPGAEAFF. The chain uses TRBV5-1 and TRBJ1-1; D is perhaps TRBD1 (5 bases). The V gene's germline CDR1 is SGHRS and CDR2 YFSETQ. V gave up 3 bases and J gave up 6 bases, with 12 bases separating them. The CDR3 has 13 amino acids.

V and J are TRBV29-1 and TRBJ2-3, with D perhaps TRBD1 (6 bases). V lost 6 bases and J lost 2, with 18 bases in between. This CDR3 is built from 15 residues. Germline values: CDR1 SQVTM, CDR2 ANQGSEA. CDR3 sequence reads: CSVDGTLPATDTQYF. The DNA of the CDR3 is TGCAGCGTGGACGGGACACTTCCAGCCACAGATACGCAGTATTTT.

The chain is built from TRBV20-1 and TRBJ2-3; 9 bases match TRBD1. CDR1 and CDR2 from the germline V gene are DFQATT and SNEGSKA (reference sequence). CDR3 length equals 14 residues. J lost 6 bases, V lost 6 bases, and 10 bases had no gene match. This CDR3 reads CSALQGTGIDTQYF. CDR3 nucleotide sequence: TGCAGTGCGCTCCAGGGGACAGGGATCGATACGCAGTATTTT.

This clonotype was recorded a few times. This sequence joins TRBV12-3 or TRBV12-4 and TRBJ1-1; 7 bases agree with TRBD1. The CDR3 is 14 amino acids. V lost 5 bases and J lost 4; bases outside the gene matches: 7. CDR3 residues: CASSITTGTTEAFF. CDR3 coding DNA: TGTGCCAGCAGTATCACGACAGGGACCACTGAAGCTTTCTTT.

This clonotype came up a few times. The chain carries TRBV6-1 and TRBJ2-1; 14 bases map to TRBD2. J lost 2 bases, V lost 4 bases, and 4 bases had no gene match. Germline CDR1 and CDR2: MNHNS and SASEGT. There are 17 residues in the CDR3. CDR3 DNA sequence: TGTGCCAGCAGTGGACTAGCGGGGGGGCTTACCTACAATGAGCAGTTCTTC. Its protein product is CASSGLAGGLTYNEQFF.

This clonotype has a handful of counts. CDR3 loop: CATSDFTGYEQYF. In nucleotides, the CDR3 is TGTGCCACCAGTGATTTTACAGGCTACGAGCAGTACTTC. This chain uses TRBV24-1 with TRBJ2-7; D is perhaps TRBD1 (5 bases). CDR1 KGHDR and CDR2 SFDVKD come from the germline V gene. There are 13 residues in the CDR3. V was trimmed by 1 base and J by 3 bases, leaving 6 bases between them.

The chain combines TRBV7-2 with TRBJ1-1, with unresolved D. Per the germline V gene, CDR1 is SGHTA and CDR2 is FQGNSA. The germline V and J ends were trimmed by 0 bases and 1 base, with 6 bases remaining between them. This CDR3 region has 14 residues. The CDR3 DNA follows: TGTGCCAGCAGCTTAGCTTTCGGGAACACTGAAGCTTTCTTT. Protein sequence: CASSLAFGNTEAFF.

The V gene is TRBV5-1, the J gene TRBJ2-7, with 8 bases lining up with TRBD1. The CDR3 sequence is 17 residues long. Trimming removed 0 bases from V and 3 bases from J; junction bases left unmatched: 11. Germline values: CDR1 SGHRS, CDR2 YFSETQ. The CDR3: CASSLGQGSGEVYEQYF. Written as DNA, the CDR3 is TGCGCCAGCAGCTTGGGACAGGGGTCGGGGGAGGTCTACGAGCAGTACTTC.

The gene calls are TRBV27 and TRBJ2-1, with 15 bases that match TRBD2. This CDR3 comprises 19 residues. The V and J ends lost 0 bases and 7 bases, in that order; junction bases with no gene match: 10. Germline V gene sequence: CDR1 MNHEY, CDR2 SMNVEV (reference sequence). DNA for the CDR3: TGTGCCAGCAGTTTATCCGGACTAGCGGGGGGGTGGGGTCCAAATGAGCAGTTCTTC. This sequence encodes CASSLSGLAGGWGPNEQFF.

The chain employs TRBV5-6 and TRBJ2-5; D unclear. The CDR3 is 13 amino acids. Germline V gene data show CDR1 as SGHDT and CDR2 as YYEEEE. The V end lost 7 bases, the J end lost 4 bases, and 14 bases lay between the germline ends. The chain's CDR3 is CASCQWTRETQYF. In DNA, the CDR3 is TGTGCCAGCTGCCAGTGGACGAGAGAGACCCAGTACTTC.

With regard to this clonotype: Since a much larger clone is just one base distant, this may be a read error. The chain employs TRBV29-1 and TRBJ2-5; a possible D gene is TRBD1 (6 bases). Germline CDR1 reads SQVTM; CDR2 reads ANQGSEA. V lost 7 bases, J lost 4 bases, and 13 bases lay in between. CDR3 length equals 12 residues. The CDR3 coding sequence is TGCAGCGACCGGATAGGGGGAGAGACCCAGTACTTC. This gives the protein CSDRIGGETQYF.

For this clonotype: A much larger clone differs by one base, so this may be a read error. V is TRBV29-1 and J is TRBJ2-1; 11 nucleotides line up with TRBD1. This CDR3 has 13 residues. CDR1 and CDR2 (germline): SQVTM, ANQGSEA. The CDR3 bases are TGCAACGTTGGACAGGGGGCCAACAATGAGCAGTTCTTC. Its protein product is CNVGQGANNEQFF.

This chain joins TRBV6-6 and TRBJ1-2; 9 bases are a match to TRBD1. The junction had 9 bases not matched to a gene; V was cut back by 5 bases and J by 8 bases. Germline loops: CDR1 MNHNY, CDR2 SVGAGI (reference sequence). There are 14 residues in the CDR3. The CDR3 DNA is TGTGCCAGCAGTACCCGACAGGGGGGTGAAGGCTACACCTTC. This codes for CASSTRQGGEGYTF.

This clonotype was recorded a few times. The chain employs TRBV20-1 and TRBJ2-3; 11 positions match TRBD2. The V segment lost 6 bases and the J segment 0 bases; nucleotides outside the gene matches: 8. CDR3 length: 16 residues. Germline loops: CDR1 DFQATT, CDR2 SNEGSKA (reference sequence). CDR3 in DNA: TGCAGTGCCTTTAGCGGGGGGGGCCCTAGCACAGATACGCAGTATTTT. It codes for CSAFSGGGPSTDTQYF.